These T cell receptor beta chains were read from a single sample in a study of OX40 agonist ivuxolimab in advanced cancers. TCRdb's table, derived via immunoSEQ multiplex PCR, lists solely in-frame clones and lacks some. The table records tens of thousands of clones, around 86% of them present only once. Material: CD4+ or CD8+ T cells sorted from blood, obtained in a trial of the OX40 agonist ivuxolimab. The receptors stem from an adult with an advanced solid tumor such as melanoma, head and neck, liver or kidney cancer. Both conserved end residues are part of each CDR3. D genes are given only for firm matches. Clone size, where shown, is once, few, many, or a class for clones that have expanded.

clone_size j_call d_call v_call cdr3_nt cdr3_aa
NA TRBJ2-3 NA TRBV9 TGTGCCAGCAGCCCCCAGGGAGGTGGTAGCACAGATACGCAGTATTTT CASSPQGGGSTDTQYF
once TRBJ2-7 NA TRBV27 TGTGCCAGCAGTTTAACCTACAGGACCCCCTACGAGCAGTACTTC CASSLTYRTPYEQYF
NA TRBJ2-1 TRBD2 TRBV5-6 TGTGCCAGCAGCTTGGGGGGGCCTAGCGGGTTGGATGAGCAGTTCTTC CASSLGGPSGLDEQFF
NA TRBJ2-7 NA TRBV28 TGTGCCAGCAGTTTACCAGCAGGACCACGATACGAGCAGTACTTC CASSLPAGPRYEQYF
once TRBJ1-1 NA TRBV19 TGTGCCAGTAGTATAGCGGGACACAAGAACACTGAAGCTTTCTTT CASSIAGHKNTEAFF
NA TRBJ1-4 NA TRBV7-2 TGTGCCAGCAGCGAAACCGGGACCTTAGGGGAAAAACTGTTTTTT CASSETGTLGEKLFF
NA TRBJ1-2 TRBD1 TRBV6-5 TGTGCCAGCAGTCCAGGGGGATATGGCTACACCTTC CASSPGGYGYTF
NA TRBJ1-5 NA TRBV28 TGTGCCAGCAGTCTCTCAGGGCAGCCCCAGCATTTT CASSLSGQPQHF
few TRBJ1-2 NA TRBV5-4 TGTGCCAGCAGCTTTTACGGGACACGCTATGGCTACACCTTC CASSFYGTRYGYTF
NA TRBJ2-4 NA TRBV6-4 TGTGCCCTGCAGGGATGGGGTGGTCTTTGGGCCAAAAACATTCAGTACTTC CALQGWGGLWAKNIQYF
NA TRBJ2-3 TRBD2 TRBV28 TGTGCCAGCAGTCCCCCGGGACTAGCTGCGGCATTTCGCACAGATACGCAGTATTTT CASSPPGLAAAFRTDTQYF
few TRBJ2-7 NA TRBV5-6 TGTGCCAGCAGCTTCAGTGCTAGCTCCTACGAGCAGTACTTC CASSFSASSYEQYF
NA TRBJ2-7 TRBD1 TRBV27 TGTGCCAGCAGTTCCTCCGGGACAGCTACCTACGAGCAGTACTTC CASSSSGTATYEQYF
NA TRBJ1-2 NA TRBV7-2 TGTGCCAGCAGCTTAGTTGCACAGAGTGGGTATGGCTACACCTTC CASSLVAQSGYGYTF